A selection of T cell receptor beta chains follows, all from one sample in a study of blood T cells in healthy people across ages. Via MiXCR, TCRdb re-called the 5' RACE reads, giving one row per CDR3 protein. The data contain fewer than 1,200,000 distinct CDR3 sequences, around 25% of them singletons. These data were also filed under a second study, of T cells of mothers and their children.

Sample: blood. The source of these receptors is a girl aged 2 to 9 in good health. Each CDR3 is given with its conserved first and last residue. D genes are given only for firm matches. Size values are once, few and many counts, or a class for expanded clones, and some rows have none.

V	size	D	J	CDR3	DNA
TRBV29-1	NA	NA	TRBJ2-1	CSVRRDSYNEQFF	TGCAGCGTACGACGGGATTCCTACAATGAGCAGTTCTTC
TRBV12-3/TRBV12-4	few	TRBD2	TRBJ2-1	CASSPGTSGQFF	TGTGCCAGCAGTCCCGGGACTAGCGGGCAGTTCTTC
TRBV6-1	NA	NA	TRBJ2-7	CASSERERKQYF	TGTGCCAGCAGTGAAAGGGAAAGGAAGCAGTACTTC
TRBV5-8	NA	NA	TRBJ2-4	CVSSFATGAKNIQYF	TGTGTCAGCAGCTTTGCTACCGGAGCCAAAAACATTCAGTACTTC
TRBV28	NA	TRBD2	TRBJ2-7	CGTRKFSGSVYEQYF	TGTGGCACCCGAAAATTTAGCGGGAGTGTTTACGAGCAGTACTTC
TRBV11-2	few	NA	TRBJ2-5	CASSFSPGPQETQYF	TGTGCCAGCAGCTTTTCACCGGGACCCCAAGAGACCCAGTACTTC
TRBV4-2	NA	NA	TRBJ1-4	CASSQTEGPKLFF	TGTGCCAGCAGCCAAACCGAGGGACCAAAACTGTTTTTT
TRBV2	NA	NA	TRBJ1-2	CARRKVGDYGYTF	TGTGCCAGAAGGAAGGTGGGGGACTATGGCTACACCTTC
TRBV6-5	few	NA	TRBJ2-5	CASSLSPRGAQETQYF	TGTGCCAGCAGTTTGAGTCCCCGAGGGGCCCAAGAGACCCAGTACTTC
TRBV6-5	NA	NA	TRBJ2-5	CASSYSLYRLLETQYF	TGTGCCAGCAGTTACTCTCTCTACAGGTTATTAGAGACCCAGTACTTC
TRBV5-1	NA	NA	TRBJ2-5	CASSLNGEGPGETQYF	TGCGCCAGCAGCTTGAACGGGGAAGGCCCTGGGGAGACCCAGTACTTC
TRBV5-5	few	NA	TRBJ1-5	CASSLDGVYQPQHF	TGTGCCAGCAGCTTGGACGGGGTTTATCAGCCCCAGCATTTT
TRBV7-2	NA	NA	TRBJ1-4	CASSPDGYNEKLFF	TGTGCCAGCAGTCCCGACGGGTATAATGAAAAACTGTTTTTT
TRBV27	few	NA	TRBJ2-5	CASSLLSRGEQLF	TGTGCCAGCAGTTTACTTTCTAGGGGTGAGCAGCTCTTC
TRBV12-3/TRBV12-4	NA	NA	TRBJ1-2	CASSPRLDSYTF	TGTGCCAGCAGTCCACGTCTCGACAGCTACACCTTC
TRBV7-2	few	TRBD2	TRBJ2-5	CASSLAGSGGQETQYF	TGTGCCAGCAGCTTAGCGGGAAGCGGGGGTCAAGAGACCCAGTACTTC
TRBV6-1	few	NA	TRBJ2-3	CASSYPIESVGHTDTQYF	TGTGCCAGCTCGTATCCCATCGAGTCTGTGGGGCACACAGATACGCAGTATTTT
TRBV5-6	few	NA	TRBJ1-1	CASSLAPLGGNTEAFF	TGTGCCAGCAGCTTGGCCCCCTTAGGAGGGAACACTGAAGCTTTCTTT
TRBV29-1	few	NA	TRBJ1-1	CSVEDQRRRGAFF	TGCAGCGTTGAAGATCAGCGCCGGCGGGGAGCTTTCTTT
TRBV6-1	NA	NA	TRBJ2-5	CASSAMVSQETQYF	TGTGCCAGCAGTGCCATGGTGTCCCAAGAGACCCAGTACTTC
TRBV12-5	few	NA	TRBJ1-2	CASGLGGRPAGYTF	TGTGCTAGTGGTTTGGGCGGACGGCCGGCCGGCTACACCTTC
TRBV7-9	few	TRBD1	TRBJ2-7	CASSPRTGEALYEQYF	TGTGCCAGCAGCCCCAGGACAGGAGAAGCCCTCTACGAGCAGTACTTC
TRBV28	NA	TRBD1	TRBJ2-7	CASSLVGQESYEQYF	TGTGCCAGCAGTTTAGTGGGACAGGAGTCCTACGAGCAGTACTTC
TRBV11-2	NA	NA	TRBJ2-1	CASSLNGGGPYYNEQFF	TGTGCCAGCAGCTTAAATGGTGGGGGCCCTTACTACAATGAGCAGTTCTTC
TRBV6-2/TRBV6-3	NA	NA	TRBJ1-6	CASSYSSGENQNF	TGTGCCAGCAGTTACTCCTCTGGGGAAAACCAGAATTTT
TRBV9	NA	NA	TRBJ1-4	CASSPDSDFEKLFF	TGTGCCAGCAGTCCAGACAGTGACTTTGAAAAACTGTTTTTT
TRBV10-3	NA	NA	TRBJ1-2	CAISWDGNYGYTF	TGTGCCATCAGCTGGGACGGAAATTATGGCTACACCTTC
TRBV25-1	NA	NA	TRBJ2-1	CASGMGNVLNEQFF	TGTGCCAGCGGGATGGGTAACGTACTCAATGAGCAGTTCTTC
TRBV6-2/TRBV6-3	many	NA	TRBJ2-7	CASSELGNVQYF	TGTGCCAGCAGCGAGCTGGGGAACGTGCAGTACTTC
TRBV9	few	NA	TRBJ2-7	CASSVEDSPYEQYF	TGTGCCAGCAGCGTAGAGGACAGCCCCTACGAGCAGTACTTC
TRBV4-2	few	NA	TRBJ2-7	CASSLLGRVEQYF	TGTGCCAGCAGCCTATTGGGCAGGGTCGAGCAGTACTTC
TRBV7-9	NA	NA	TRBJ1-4	CASSLVLSGATNEKLFF	TGTGCCAGCAGCTTAGTCTTAAGCGGTGCAACTAATGAAAAACTGTTTTTT
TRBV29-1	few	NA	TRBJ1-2	CSDRGDDYGYTF	TGCAGCGACCGGGGGGACGACTATGGCTACACCTTC
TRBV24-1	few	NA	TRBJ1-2	CATSQGHNYGYTF	TGTGCCACCAGCCAGGGTCATAACTATGGCTACACCTTC
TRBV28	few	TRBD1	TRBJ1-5	CASSFLGQGNQPQHF	TGTGCCAGCAGTTTTTTGGGACAGGGGAATCAGCCCCAGCATTTT
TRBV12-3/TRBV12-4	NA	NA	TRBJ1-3	CASSFLHLSGNTIYF	TGTGCCAGCAGTTTTTTACACCTCTCTGGAAACACCATATATTTT
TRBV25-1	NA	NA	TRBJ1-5	CASSDAGIRWPQHF	TGTGCCAGCAGTGATGCAGGGATCCGATGGCCCCAGCATTTT
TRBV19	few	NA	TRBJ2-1	CASSGGGRNEQFF	TGTGCCAGTAGTGGTGGGGGCCGGAATGAGCAGTTCTTC
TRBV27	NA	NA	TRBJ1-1	CASSLGKQLGTEAFF	TGTGCCAGCAGTTTGGGTAAGCAGTTGGGCACTGAAGCTTTCTTT
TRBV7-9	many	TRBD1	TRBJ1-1	CASSLTGVTEAFF	TGTGCCAGCAGTCTTACAGGGGTTACTGAAGCTTTCTTT
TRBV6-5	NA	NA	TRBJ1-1	CASSYGMGVEAFF	TGTGCCAGCAGTTACGGAATGGGAGTTGAAGCTTTCTTT
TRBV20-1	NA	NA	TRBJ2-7	CSARIQGSAYEQYF	TGCAGTGCCCGAATCCAGGGGAGTGCCTACGAGCAGTACTTC
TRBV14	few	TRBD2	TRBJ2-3	CASSQGYGTKELTTRTDTQYF	TGTGCCAGCAGCCAAGGGTACGGGACTAAAGAGTTGACAACCCGCACAGATACGCAGTATTTT
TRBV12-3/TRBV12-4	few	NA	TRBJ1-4	CASSFRGSNEKLFF	TGTGCCAGCAGTTTCAGGGGATCGAATGAAAAACTGTTTTTT
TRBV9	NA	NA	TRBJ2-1	CASSVVGSIDDEQFF	TGTGCCAGCAGCGTAGTGGGCTCGATCGACGATGAGCAGTTCTTC
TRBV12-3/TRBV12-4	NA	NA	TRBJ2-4	CASSIGTWTENIQYF	TGTGCCAGCAGTATCGGGACTTGGACTGAAAACATTCAGTACTTC
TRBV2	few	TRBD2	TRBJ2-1	CASSEWTREQFF	TGTGCCAGCAGTGAATGGACTAGGGAGCAGTTCTTC
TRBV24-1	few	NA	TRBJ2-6	CATSDSDREGSGANVLTF	TGTGCCACCAGTGATTCCGACAGAGAAGGTTCTGGGGCCAACGTCCTGACTTTC
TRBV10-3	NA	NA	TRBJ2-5	CATRGVLQETQYF	TGTGCCACCAGGGGAGTTTTGCAAGAGACCCAGTACTTC
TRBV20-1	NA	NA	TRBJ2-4	CSAPLGVTKNIQYF	TGCAGTGCTCCCCTAGGGGTAACCAAAAACATTCAGTACTTC
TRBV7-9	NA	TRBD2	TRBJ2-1	CASSFTGGIYNEQFF	TGTGCCAGCAGCTTCACGGGAGGAATTTACAATGAGCAGTTCTTC
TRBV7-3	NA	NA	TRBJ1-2	CASSLKETRGGRTRGYTF	TGTGCCAGCAGCTTAAAGGAGACCCGCGGGGGCCGGACGAGGGGCTACACCTTC
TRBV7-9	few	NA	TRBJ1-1	CASSGSLETEAFF	TGTGCCAGCAGCGGATCCTTGGAGACTGAAGCTTTCTTT
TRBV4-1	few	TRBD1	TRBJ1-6	CASSLRQGTLDNSPLHF	TGCGCCAGCAGCCTCCGACAGGGAACTTTAGATAATTCACCCCTCCACTTT